The clone carrying this T cell receptor (beta chain) appeared a few times. These data originate in a study of shared clonotypes between healthy human individuals. Running of the assay took place at deep level. In the original analysis: Junction-only sequences without quality scores were provided by ImmunoSEQ, so filtering was different. Sequencing used immunoSEQ multiplex PCR; TCRdb keeps in-frame clones, though not all of them. V, J and clone size derive from that table, while D and trimming were established from the DNA sequence. The sample consists of around 320,000 clones, 87% of them appearing once. Germline-derived CDR1 and CDR2 are PRHDT and FYEKMQ (reference sequence). The length of the CDR3 is 17 residues. V gave up 0 bases and J gave up 0 bases, with 9 bases separating them. Only Caucasian adults living in Nashville, Tennessee served as donors.

The rearrangement joins TRBV13 to TRBJ2-6, with D unclear. The TCR was taken from a man aged 18 to 30 in good health. Specimen: memory CD8+ T cells sorted from blood. As to subset: CD45RO+ cells pooled with CCR7-negative TemRA cells. The CDR3 loop reads CASSLGRASSGANVLTF. CDR3 nucleotide sequence: TGTGCCAGCAGCTTAGGCCGGGCCAGCTCTGGGGCCAACGTCCTGACTTTC.